This paragraph reports one T cell receptor (beta chain). Its target is unknown. Here immunoSEQ multiplex PCR was the method, and the copy in TCRdb shows in-frame clones only, minus some. This sample has 90,000 to 110,000 clones, with 89% found just once. This entry belongs to a study of T cell responses to AZD1222 COVID-19 vaccine. Regarding the study as a whole: At baseline, just 6 or 7 AZD1222 recipients tested seropositive. It was only after the peak T cell response that any repertoires were sampled. Breadth and depth of Spike-specific TCRs rose after two AZD1222 doses. Donors in the cohort were predominantly white British and more often female, and clonal diversity was possibly underestimated.

The clonotype was recovered from an adult who received the AZD1222 COVID-19 vaccine. This specimen consisted of peripheral blood, obtained 28 days after the second AZD1222 dose.

The CDR3 DNA reads TGTGCCAGCAGTTACTCAACAGCGGGAGTATCCTACGAGCAGTACTTC. Its translation: CASSYSTAGVSYEQYF. The chain is built from TRBV6-5 and TRBJ2-7, with 8 bases that match TRBD2. The CDR3 spans 16 residues. Germline loops: CDR1 MNHEY, CDR2 SVGAGI. V lost 0 bases to trimming and J lost 1 base; unmatched junction nucleotides: 5.